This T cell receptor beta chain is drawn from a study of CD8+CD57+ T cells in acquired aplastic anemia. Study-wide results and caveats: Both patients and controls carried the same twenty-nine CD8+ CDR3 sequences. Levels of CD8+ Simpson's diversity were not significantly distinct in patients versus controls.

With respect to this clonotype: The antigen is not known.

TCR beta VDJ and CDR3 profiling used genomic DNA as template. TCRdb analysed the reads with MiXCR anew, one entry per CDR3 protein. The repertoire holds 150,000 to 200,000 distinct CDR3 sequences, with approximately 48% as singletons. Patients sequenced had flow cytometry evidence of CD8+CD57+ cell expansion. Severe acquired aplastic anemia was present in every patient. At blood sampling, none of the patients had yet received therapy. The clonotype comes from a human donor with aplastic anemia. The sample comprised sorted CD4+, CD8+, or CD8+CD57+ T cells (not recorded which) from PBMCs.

The CDR3 sequence is CASSQVRGHPSRNSPLHF. DNA of the CDR3: TGTGCCAGCAGCCAAGTGAGGGGGCATCCGAGCAGGAATTCACCCCTCCACTTT. This rearrangement joins TRBV14 to TRBJ1-6; TRBD1 agrees at 7 bases. There are 18 residues in the CDR3. The J segment lost 7 bases and the V segment lost 1 base, leaving 13 bases of the junction unmatched. CDR1 and CDR2 from the germline V gene are SGHDN and FVKESK.